Shown below are 27 T cell receptor beta chains from a single sample sequenced in a study of neurological immune-mediated disorders. MiXCR was run by TCRdb on the 5' RACE reads, yielding one entry per CDR3 protein. Of around 20,000 distinct CDR3 sequences detected, around 6% appear once; the ten largest clones hold approximately 49%. The sequenced sample was CD8+ T cells from blood. All receptors derive from a man aged 18 to 29 in good health.

This clonotype has a count of ten or more. In DNA form, the CDR3 reads TGTGCCAGCAGCCAAGATCAGAGCTCCTATAATTCACCCCTCCACTTT. This translates into CASSQDQSSYNSPLHF. The chain uses TRBV3-1 and TRBJ1-6; D call uncertain. The CDR3 contains 16 residues. CDR1 and CDR2 from the germline V gene are LGHDT and YNNKEL (reference sequence). Trimming left V 0 bases short and J 0 bases short, with 6 bases between.

This clonotype was recorded many times. V is TRBV3-1 and J is TRBJ2-3; possibly TRBD1 for D (5 bases). CDR1 and CDR2 (germline): LGHDT, YNNKEL (reference sequence). Trimming cost V 7 bases and J 4 bases, with 9 bases left between them. CDR3 length equals 12 residues. In DNA form, the CDR3 reads TGTGCCAGCATGGGGCTGTCAGATACGCAGTATTTT. It is translated as CASMGLSDTQYF.

The sample holds many counts of this clonotype. The rearrangement uses TRBV27 and TRBJ1-2; 7 nucleotides agree with TRBD1. Germline lookup yields CDR1 MNHEY and CDR2 SMNVEV (reference sequence). The V gene end was trimmed by 5 bases and the J gene end by 0 bases; junction bases not matched to a gene: 3. The CDR3 is 14 residues long. The CDR3, as DNA: TGTGCCAGCAGTCAGGGACAGACTAACTATGGCTACACCTTC. Protein: CASSQGQTNYGYTF.

The sample holds many counts of this clonotype. The rearrangement links TRBV5-5 to TRBJ2-5; possibly TRBD1 for D (6 bases). Trimming removed 5 bases at V and 0 bases at J, with 11 bases between. The length of the CDR3 is 14 residues. Germline assignment: CDR1 SGHKS and CDR2 YYEKEE (reference sequence). This CDR3 is CASRTGPNQETQYF. The DNA of the CDR3 is TGTGCCAGCAGAACAGGGCCAAACCAAGAGACCCAGTACTTC.

This clonotype was seen at least ten times. The chain has TRBV24-1 and TRBJ2-2, with 8 bases matching TRBD1. The CDR3 loop spans 16 amino acids. J lost 1 base, V lost 4 bases, and 4 bases had no gene match. CDR1 and CDR2 from the germline V gene are KGHDR and SFDVKD. The CDR3, as DNA: TGTGCCACCAGTGACACGGGACAGGAGAACACCGGGGAGCTGTTTTTT. Amino acid sequence: CATSDTGQENTGELFF.

This clonotype has ten or more counts. V usage is TRBV20-1 and J usage is TRBJ1-5; D is perhaps TRBD1 (5 bases). The length of the CDR3 is 16 residues. From germline, CDR1 is DFQATT and CDR2 SNEGSKA (reference sequence). Deletions cut 5 bases from V and 2 bases from J, with 19 bases between. In DNA form, the CDR3 reads TGCAGTGCTCAGGCAGCTCCGGGCAGGGGCAATCAGCCCCAGCATTTT. This sequence encodes CSAQAAPGRGNQPQHF.

At least ten counts were recorded for this clonotype. J is TRBJ1-1 and V is TRBV7-9; 8 bases match TRBD1. The V and J ends lost 3 bases and 0 bases, in that order; junction bases with no gene match: 9. Germline CDR1 reads SEHNR; CDR2 reads FQNEAQ (reference sequence). CDR3 length: 17 amino acids. The CDR3 sequence: CASSFLPGQGMNTEAFF. The CDR3 coding sequence is TGTGCCAGCAGCTTTCTACCAGGACAGGGAATGAACACTGAAGCTTTCTTT.

This clonotype was counted many times. The chain combines TRBV29-1 with TRBJ2-7; no reliable D call. CDR1 and CDR2 (germline): SQVTM, ANQGSEA. The germline V and J ends were trimmed by 3 bases and 6 bases, with 9 bases remaining between them. CDR3 size: 11 residues. Written as DNA, the CDR3 is TGCAGCGTTGATCACGGTCCCGAGCAGTACTTC. This translates into CSVDHGPEQYF.

This clonotype was found many times. The rearrangement links TRBV7-9 to TRBJ2-2, with D possibly TRBD1 on 6 matching bases. The V gene lost 5 bases and the J gene lost 6 bases, with 13 bases spanning the gap. CDR3 length: 14 amino acids. The germline gives CDR1 SEHNR, CDR2 FQNEAQ (reference sequence). The CDR3 reads CASSHGQRSGELFF. The CDR3 DNA sequence: TGTGCCAGCAGCCATGGACAGAGATCCGGGGAGCTGTTTTTT.

This clonotype was recorded at least ten times. The gene calls are TRBV20-1 and TRBJ2-7, with D maybe TRBD2 (6 bases). In germline, CDR1 is DFQATT, CDR2 SNEGSKA (reference sequence). The V end lost 0 bases, the J end lost 4 bases, and 16 bases lay between the germline ends. The CDR3 extends over 15 amino acids. CDR3 protein: CSARDWGESSYEQYF. Here the CDR3 DNA reads TGCAGTGCTAGAGATTGGGGGGAATCTTCTTACGAGCAGTACTTC.

This clonotype was counted ten times or more. The chain carries TRBV7-9 and TRBJ2-7; D may be TRBD2 (5 bases). Germline CDR1 and CDR2: SEHNR and FQNEAQ (reference sequence). The CDR3 length is 12 residues. V was pared by 7 bases and J by 4 bases, with 11 bases between. The CDR3 is CASTSGLYEQYF. The CDR3 coding sequence is TGTGCCAGCACCTCTGGACTTTACGAGCAGTACTTC. The whole variable domain, remainder taken from reference TRBV7-9 and TRBJ2-7, is DTGVSQNPRHKITKRGQNVTFRCDPISEHNRLYWYRQTLGQGPEFLTYFQNEAQLEKSRLLSDRFSAERPKGSFSTLEIQRTEQGDSAMYLCASTSGLYEQYFGPGTRLTVT.

This clonotype came up many times. This rearrangement joins TRBV7-9 to TRBJ1-5; D is undetermined. Trimming shortened V by 1 base and J by 8 bases, and 12 bases separated the two germline ends. There are 14 residues in the CDR3. Germline V lookup: CDR1 SEHNR, CDR2 FQNEAQ (reference sequence). Written as DNA, the CDR3 is TGTGCCAGCAGCTTAGGTCTAGGCACGGAGCCCCAGCATTTT. Translation gives CASSLGLGTEPQHF.

This clonotype was observed at least ten times. V gene TRBV6-5 combines with J gene TRBJ2-1, with D uncertain. Germline CDR1 MNHEY, CDR2 SVGAGI. V lost 2 bases and J lost 7, with 9 bases in between. This CDR3 has 13 residues. This CDR3 reads CASSYRQYNEQFF. The CDR3 DNA sequence: TGTGCCAGCAGTTACCGCCAGTATAATGAGCAGTTCTTC.

The chain joins TRBV19 to TRBJ2-1, with D hard to call. V was pared by 9 bases and J by 1 base, with 7 bases between. The CDR3 covers 12 residues. Germline values: CDR1 LNHDA, CDR2 SQIVND (reference sequence). CDR3 DNA sequence: TGTGCCAGCGTAGGGTCCTACAATGAGCAGTTCTTC. It codes for CASVGSYNEQFF.

This clonotype was counted ten times or more. The chain has TRBV5-1 and TRBJ1-4; the match to TRBD1 covers 10 bases. Per germline, CDR1 SGHRS and CDR2 YFSETQ. The CDR3 extends over 15 amino acids. Losses at the gene ends were 4 bases for V and 6 bases for J; bases not matched to a gene: 6. This CDR3 is CASSGPGQGYEKLFF. CDR3 coding DNA: TGCGCCAGCAGCGGACCGGGACAGGGGTATGAAAAACTGTTTTTT.

This clonotype was seen many times. CDR3 sequence (DNA): TGCAGCGTTATAAGACAGGGAGGGGAGACCCAGTACTTC. This codes for CSVIRQGGETQYF. V usage is TRBV29-1 and J usage is TRBJ2-5; possibly TRBD1 or TRBD2 for D (7 bases each). Between the trimmed V and J ends, which lost 5 bases and 5 bases, there was a span of 15 bases. CDR1 is SQVTM and CDR2 is ANQGSEA in the germline V gene. The CDR3 covers 13 residues.

This clonotype was picked up many times. The chain has TRBV6-2 or TRBV6-3 and TRBJ2-7; D is undetermined. V was cut by 0 bases and J by 3 bases, with 9 bases left in between. This CDR3 comprises 14 residues. From germline, CDR1 is MNHEY and CDR2 SVGEGT. Here the CDR3 DNA reads TGTGCCAGCAGTTACTCGGGCGGCTTCTACGAGCAGTACTTC. Protein sequence: CASSYSGGFYEQYF.

By share, this clonotype counts as medium-sized (0.01 to 0.1%). This sequence joins TRBV20-1 and TRBJ2-7; TRBD2 aligns across 11 bases. The CDR3 contains 15 residues. Trimming at V came to 2 bases and at J to 1 base, leaving 4 bases not matched to a gene. Germline CDR1 reads DFQATT; CDR2 reads SNEGSKA (reference sequence). CDR3 amino acids: CSARILAGESYEQYF. The CDR3 DNA reads TGCAGTGCTAGAATACTAGCGGGGGAGTCCTACGAGCAGTACTTC.

Ten or more counts support this clonotype. The genes are TRBV9 and TRBJ2-3; a weak D match, TRBD2 (7 bases). The CDR3 is 14 amino acids. The ends were cut back, 3 bases at V and 2 bases at J, with 10 bases in the middle. The germline V gene has CDR1 SGDLS and CDR2 YYNGEE. The CDR3 DNA reads as TGTGCCAGCAGCGAGGGGGGGGCCACAGATACGCAGTATTTT. Its protein product is CASSEGGATDTQYF.

The chain is built from TRBV6-2 or TRBV6-3 and TRBJ2-5; 8 bases align to TRBD1. J gave up 2 bases and V 2 bases, and 7 bases lay outside the gene matches. Germline-derived CDR1 and CDR2 are MNHEY and SVGEGT. The CDR3 length is 16 residues. Here the CDR3 DNA reads TGTGCCAGCAGTTACCTGGGGCGACAGGGGCAAGAGACCCAGTACTTC. Translating gives CASSYLGRQGQETQYF.

The gene calls are TRBV20-1 and TRBJ2-5, with a tentative D call TRBD2 (5 bases). V lost 0 bases to trimming and J lost 3 bases, with 17 bases between them. The CDR3 is 16 amino acids. From germline, CDR1 is DFQATT and CDR2 SNEGSKA (reference sequence). The CDR3 sequence is CSARDLGCGREETQYF. DNA for the CDR3: TGCAGTGCTAGAGATTTGGGGTGCGGGCGGGAAGAGACCCAGTACTTC.

This clonotype was recorded at least ten times. The chain couples TRBV20-1 to TRBJ2-7, with TRBD1 matching 8 bases. CDR3 length equals 13 residues. CDR1 is DFQATT, CDR2 SNEGSKA, per germline (reference sequence). V dropped 4 bases and J dropped 0; count of bases not matched to a gene: 2. The CDR3 reads CSATGQASYEQYF. The CDR3 DNA is TGCAGTGCTACGGGACAGGCCTCCTACGAGCAGTACTTC.

This clonotype has a count of ten or more. This chain uses TRBV7-2 with TRBJ1-1; D uncertain. Germline V gene data show CDR1 as SGHTA and CDR2 as FQGNSA. This CDR3 has 13 amino acids. The V gene lost 5 bases and the J gene lost 4 bases, with 11 bases spanning the gap. The CDR3: CASSPKRSTEAFF. CDR3 nucleotides: TGTGCCAGCAGCCCAAAGAGGAGCACTGAAGCTTTCTTT.

This clonotype has at least ten counts. V gene TRBV4-1 combines with J gene TRBJ1-3; possible D gene TRBD1, 5 bases. This CDR3 comprises 15 residues. The ends were cut back, 1 base at V and 2 bases at J, with 9 bases in the middle. Germline loops: CDR1 MGHRA, CDR2 YSYEKL. Here the CDR3 reads CASSQGRGAGNTIYF. The CDR3 region has the DNA TGCGCCAGCAGCCAAGGTCGGGGGGCTGGAAACACCATATATTTT.

This clonotype was seen ten or more times. The chain carries TRBV11-3 and TRBJ2-2; tentative D call: TRBD1 (5 bases). CDR3 size: 14 residues. Trimming stripped 5 bases from V and 4 bases from J, with 11 bases between. The germline CDR1 and CDR2 sequences are SGHNT and YENEEA. The CDR3 here is CASSRTGGTGELFF. The CDR3 bases are TGTGCCAGCAGCCGAACAGGCGGCACCGGGGAGCTGTTTTTT. Drawing the rest from reference TRBV11-3 and TRBJ2-2, the complete variable domain is EAGVVQSPRYKIIEKKQPVAFWCNPISGHNTLYWYLQNLGQGPELLIRYENEEAVDDSQLPKDRFSAERLKGVDSTLKIQPAELGDSAVYLCASSRTGGTGELFFGEGSRLTVL.

This clonotype was picked up many times. The V and J genes are TRBV29-1 and TRBJ1-1, with D maybe TRBD1 (5 bases). The CDR3 totals 11 residues. Germline loops: CDR1 SQVTM, CDR2 ANQGSEA. Trimming took 5 bases from V and 5 from J, leaving 9 bases between them. This CDR3 reads CSVPGGTEAFF. CDR3 nucleotide sequence: TGCAGCGTTCCCGGGGGGACTGAAGCTTTCTTT.

This clonotype has ten or more counts. This rearrangement joins TRBV5-1 to TRBJ2-1, with D possibly matching TRBD1 (7 bases). The CDR3 extends over 15 amino acids. The V gene's germline CDR1 is SGHRS and CDR2 YFSETQ. V gave up 0 bases and J gave up 4 bases, with 11 bases separating them. The CDR3 bases are TGCGCCAGCAGCTTGGGGCAGGGGGGATACAATGAGCAGTTCTTC. This sequence encodes CASSLGQGGYNEQFF.